This record concerns one T cell receptor beta chain sequence. This clonotype was seen a few times. Its antigen is still unknown. Base qualities are not recorded, but no much larger clone differs from it by a single base. The sample belongs to a study of blood T cells in healthy people across ages (dated by TCRdb to between 2014 and 2016). In the study overall: Template switching captured roughly one uniquely barcoded TCR beta cDNA molecule per two T cells in model experiments. Using deep sequencing normalized with unique cDNA molecular identifiers, the study measured how TCR beta repertoire diversity changes with age. Four age groups were formed from the donors: young (average roughly 15 years), middle-aged (less than 40), aged (under 70) and long-lived (roughly 81). Donors of different ages were randomly distributed across sequencing lanes to avoid experimental bias. Two additional independent replicas of 1 million unique cDNA reads from the same blood draw were analyzed for two donors (one aged 18 to 30 and one aged 80 or older). What the authors observed across the whole study: Total diversity estimates from one million sequenced T cells were considered lower bounds and underestimates. Compared with the aged group, the long-lived group had more naive CD4+ T cells, fewer expanded clones and increased TCR diversity, a pattern suggesting age selection. There was a strong correlation between observed TCR beta diversity and the percentage of naive T cells measured by flow cytometry. Conclusive comparison of naive and antigen-experienced compartments was prevented by the profiling of bulk unsorted PBMCs. As age increased, observed TCR beta diversity per million T cells dropped in a roughly linear way, and a significant reduction was already evident by age approximately 40. Donor CMV infection status was unknown, potentially confounding age-related changes in expanded clonotypes.

The 35 to 40 donors, aged about 6 to 95 years, were systemically healthy Caucasian individuals from Russia. Each donor gave ten milliliters of peripheral blood, drawn into EDTA-treated Vacutainer tubes. Ficoll-Paque density-gradient centrifugation was used to isolate PBMCs, with at least 6.5 million per sample. Total RNA was extracted from PBMCs with Trizol reagent, with at least 6 micrograms obtained per sample. For every donor, flow cytometry on a PBMC aliquot measured the percentage of naive CD45RAhigh/CD27high T cells. The CDR3 contains 13 residues, cysteine and phenylalanine counted. Only CDR3 DNA is held: 39 bases, read in frame from base 1. Via the germline V gene, CDR1 is SGHAT and CDR2 FQNNGV. V is pared back by 5 bases and J by 5 bases, with 12 bases lying between the germline termini. Receptor amplification or capture employed 5' RACE. The instrument given in TCRdb is Illumina HiSeq 2500. A second PCR of about 7 to 12 cycles was run with a J-beta primer mix and a sample-barcoded 5' primer. A template-switch 5' adaptor carrying 12 random nucleotides introduced a unique molecular identifier onto each TCR beta cDNA molecule. Each sample yielded at least 3 million CDR3-containing paired-end reads. First-strand cDNA was synthesized from all RNA with the Mint cDNA synthesis kit, primed by a TRBC-specific oligonucleotide. After uracil-DNA glycosylase treatment, a first 18-cycle PCR used universal primers M1SS and BC2_uni_R on all cDNA. Per the authors' processing: Normalization of each sample was performed by random selection of 1 million high-quality reads, each carrying a distinct molecular identifier. Reads with shared molecular identifiers were discarded instead of being binned into consensus sequences. CDR3 identification, clonotype clustering and error correction used MiTCR with a Q25 quality threshold and the strictest error-elimination algorithm. A nonparametric unseen species model using Euler transformation provided a lower-bound estimate of total TCR beta diversity. TCRdb applied fastp at Q25 and MiXCR to the public reads, then kept only in-frame beta chains. Each entry merges the rows of one CDR3 protein and shows their most common DNA and genes. The V and J calls shown here were made by TCRdb, not taken from the authors' results. Present in this sample are just over 1 million distinct CDR3 sequences, under 55% of which were seen just once. Approximately 17% of the sample lies in the top ten.

This receptor was taken from a woman aged 55-75 years in good health. The rearranged chain carries TRBV11-2 and TRBJ1-2; the D gene lacks a confident call. Sequencing was carried out using blood. The encoded CDR3 is CASSRGVGYGYTF. In nucleotides, the sequence is TGTGCCAGCAGCCGCGGCGTGGGTTATGGCTACACCTTC.